This T cell receptor beta chain was sequenced during a study of human CD4 T cells and Enterobacteriaceae. Sorting took every CD4+ cell except CD45RA+CCR7+CD95- naive cells, reaching over 95% purity. Sorted cells lacked CD8+, CD14+, CD16+, CD56+, CD19+ and CD25-bright cells. Findings and limits, study-wide: Ex vivo reactivity came only from nucleotide matches to CFSE-low cultures.

For this clone: Its specificity is not known.

Ex vivo total memory CD4+ samples were deeply sequenced, detecting one cell in 200,000. TCRdb's table, derived via immunoSEQ multiplex PCR, lists solely in-frame clones and lacks some. Of 27,000 or so clones listed, approximately 81% are singletons. This TCR was sampled from a human donor in good health. The material sequenced was memory CD4+ T cells from blood.

This chain's CDR3 is CASSRTISTDTQYF. In DNA form, the CDR3 reads TGTGCCAGCAGCCGTACTATTAGCACAGATACGCAGTATTTT. V is TRBV14 and J is TRBJ2-3, with D unresolved. This CDR3 spans 14 amino acids. Between the trimmed V and J ends, which lost 4 bases and 0 bases, there was a span of 8 bases. The germline V gene has CDR1 SGHDN and CDR2 FVKESK.